This record looks at one T cell receptor beta chain sequence and its context. Its antigen is unidentified. This sample was included in a study of STAT5B mutations in CD4+ large granular lymphocyte leukemia. Notes on the study in general: Compared with healthy controls (2/35), patient top clones favored TRBV06 (8/27). The CD4+ versus CD8+ T-LGLL clonality difference may reflect limited sample size.

Original methodology: Lowest detectable productive clonotype frequency was 2.59 x 10-5. Sequencing was performed with immunoSEQ multiplex PCR; in TCRdb, only in-frame clones are kept and a portion is missing. D and trimming were read from the DNA, whereas the V and J calls and clone size are those reported in that table. The table lists tens of thousands of clones, less than 80% of them singletons. The CDR3 length is 13 residues. CDR1 is SGHTA and CDR2 is FQGNSA in the germline V gene. Deletions cut 4 bases from V and 3 bases from J, with 7 bases between. Controls came from buffy coats of healthy blood donors.

The source of this sequence is a human donor in good health. This chain joins TRBV7-2 and TRBJ2-1, with D hard to call. Sequenced material: CD4+ T cells from blood buffy coats. CDR3 sequence (DNA): TGTGCCAGCAGCTCTACAGTCTACAATGAGCAGTTCTTC. Translating gives CASSSTVYNEQFF.